The rows below give T cell receptor beta chains drawn from one sample of a study of identical twins. TCRdb reanalysed the 5' RACE reads using MiXCR and keeps one entry per CDR3 protein. The data contain around 570,000 distinct CDR3 sequences, roughly 9.5% of them singletons. This sample was shared with a second study, whose subject was yellow fever vaccine responses in identical twins.

The sample consisted of PBMCs. The origin of the receptors is a woman aged 18-29 years in good health. CDR3s include the opening cysteine and the closing phenylalanine or tryptophan. The D gene is left open where the match is weak. The size of a clone is reported for some rows only, either as once, few or many, or as a class for expanded clones.

J	D	V	size	DNA	CDR3
TRBJ2-5	-	TRBV10-2	few	TGCGCCAGCAGTGAGTCGGGGCGGCAAGAGACCCAGTACTTC	CASSESGRQETQYF
TRBJ1-2	-	TRBV12-5	many	TGTGCTAGTGGTTTGAATCCGGTGGGCGGGGAGGATGGCTACACCTTC	CASGLNPVGGEDGYTF
TRBJ2-7	TRBD2	TRBV3-1	few	TGTGCCAGCAGCCGACTAGCCCCCTACGAGCAGTACTTC	CASSRLAPYEQYF
TRBJ2-7	TRBD1	TRBV15	-	TGTGCCACCAGCGGGACAGATCCGGGAAACGAGCAGTACTTC	CATSGTDPGNEQYF
TRBJ2-1	-	TRBV20-1	-	TGCAGTGCTAGAGGGTACGAAGCTAGCTCCTACAATGAGCAGTTCTTC	CSARGYEASSYNEQFF
TRBJ2-7	-	TRBV5-6	few	TGTGCCAGCATGTCCAGGGGCTTGTACACCAACTACGAGCAGTACTTC	CASMSRGLYTNYEQYF
TRBJ2-3	-	TRBV7-8	-	TGTGCCAGCAGCCCTCAATCCGCGTACACAGATACGCAGTATTTT	CASSPQSAYTDTQYF
TRBJ2-7	-	TRBV2	-	TGTGCCAGCATCGTTGACAGGTCCACCTACGAGCAGTACTTC	CASIVDRSTYEQYF
TRBJ2-7	-	TRBV11-2	many	TGTGCCAGCAGCCTAGGCCCATCTTGGGGGCAGGGAAATTTGGACGAGCAGTACTTC	CASSLGPSWGQGNLDEQYF
TRBJ2-1	-	TRBV5-1	few	TGCGCCAGCAGCACCGGACCTTCGGGTGAGCAGTTCTTC	CASSTGPSGEQFF
TRBJ2-3	-	TRBV20-1	few	TGCAGTACTCCCTCGGGGGAAAACACAGATACGCAGTATTTT	CSTPSGENTDTQYF
TRBJ2-5	TRBD2	TRBV7-6	-	TGTGCCAGCAGCTTAGCGGTAGCTAGCGGGACATTGGGAGAGACCCAGTACTTC	CASSLAVASGTLGETQYF
TRBJ1-6	-	TRBV5-6	few	TGTGCCAGCAGCTTAGACAGACCTTATTCACCCCTCCACTTT	CASSLDRPYSPLHF
TRBJ2-3	-	TRBV28	-	TGTGCCAGCAGTCAACTCAGCACCCAGCTAGTTGGCACAGATACGCAGTATTTT	CASSQLSTQLVGTDTQYF
TRBJ2-4	-	TRBV20-1	few	TGCAGTGCTAGCTCGGGGACAGCCAAAAACATTCAGTACTTC	CSASSGTAKNIQYF
TRBJ2-3	-	TRBV5-1	-	TGCGCCAGCAGCTTATTAGCGCCTTCGGATACGCAGTATTTT	CASSLLAPSDTQYF
TRBJ1-2	-	TRBV6-2/TRBV6-3	few	TGTGCCAGCAGTTACAGGGACTACTATGGCTACACCTTC	CASSYRDYYGYTF
TRBJ2-4	-	TRBV6-5	many	TGTGCCAGCAGTTCCCGTTCCCGGGGGAACATTCAGTACTTC	CASSSRSRGNIQYF
TRBJ1-6	-	TRBV19	-	TGTGCCAGTAGTATTATTGGGAAGGCACCCCTCCACTTT	CASSIIGKAPLHF
TRBJ2-7	TRBD1	TRBV10-3	few	TGTGCCATCGGTTGGGACAGCCGCGAGCAGTACTTC	CAIGWDSREQYF
TRBJ2-7	-	TRBV2	once	TGTGCCAGCAGGGGCGGACAGCCCCTCCACGAGCAGTACTTC	CASRGGQPLHEQYF
TRBJ1-2	TRBD1	TRBV4-1	-	TGCGCCAGCAGCCAAGATCCCGGGACAGATAACTATGGCTACACCTTC	CASSQDPGTDNYGYTF
TRBJ2-4	-	TRBV20-1	many	TGCAGTGCCCCTGCTCCGTTAGCCAAAAACATTCAGTACTTC	CSAPAPLAKNIQYF
TRBJ1-5	-	TRBV7-9	many	TGTGCCAGCAGCGCCCCTGGGGATCAGCCCCAGCATTTT	CASSAPGDQPQHF
TRBJ2-1	-	TRBV20-1	-	TGCAGTGCTAGTTGGGAGAAAACCTACAATGAGCAGTTCTTC	CSASWEKTYNEQFF
TRBJ2-3	TRBD1	TRBV18	few	TGTGCCAGCTCACGACAGGACAGGGGGCCAGATACGCAGTATTTT	CASSRQDRGPDTQYF
TRBJ2-2	-	TRBV5-1	few	TGCGCCAGCAGCTTAGTTCTGGGGAGCACCGGGGAGCTGTTTTTT	CASSLVLGSTGELFF
TRBJ2-3	-	TRBV12-3/TRBV12-4	-	TGTGCCAGCAGTTTACTGGGGGGTCGTCGCACAGATACGCAGTATTTT	CASSLLGGRRTDTQYF
TRBJ2-1	TRBD2	TRBV3-1	many	TGTGCCAGCAGCCCGGGACTAGCGGAATTGGAGGAGCAGTTCTTC	CASSPGLAELEEQFF
TRBJ1-5	-	TRBV20-1	few	TGCAGTGCTAGAAAGGATCAGCCCCAGCATTTT	CSARKDQPQHF